A selection of T cell receptor beta chains follows, all from one sample in a study of spatial heterogeneity in lung cancer. TCRdb analysed the 5' RACE reads with MiXCR anew, one entry per CDR3 protein. The sample contains 4,800 or so distinct CDR3 sequences, roughly 12% of which appear only once. The source material was lung tumor tissue, sampled at surgery. Every receptor here comes from a male donor with early-stage non-small cell lung cancer. Both conserved end residues are part of each CDR3. The order of the fields is J gene, D gene, V gene, CDR3 length, clone size, CDR3 DNA, CDR3 protein. A D gene is named only where the DNA matches it firmly. Size is stated as once, few, many or a size class.

j_call: TRBJ1-4; d_call: -; v_call: TRBV5-5; cdr3_length: 13; clone_size: many; cdr3_nt: TGTGCCAGCAGCTTGTCCCATAATGAAAAACTGTTTTTT; cdr3_aa: CASSLSHNEKLFF
j_call: TRBJ2-7; d_call: TRBD2; v_call: TRBV7-2; cdr3_length: 16; clone_size: medium-sized; cdr3_nt: TGTGCCAGCAGCTTAGTCGGCTCTAGCGGGGCCTACGAGCAGTACTTC; cdr3_aa: CASSLVGSSGAYEQYF
j_call: TRBJ2-5; d_call: TRBD1; v_call: TRBV29-1; cdr3_length: 13; clone_size: medium-sized; cdr3_nt: TGCAGCGTTGCGCCGGACAGGGCAGAGACCCAGTACTTC; cdr3_aa: CSVAPDRAETQYF
j_call: TRBJ2-2; d_call: -; v_call: TRBV4-1; cdr3_length: 13; clone_size: many; cdr3_nt: TGCGCCAGCAGCCAACACCACACCGGGGAGCTGTTTTTT; cdr3_aa: CASSQHHTGELFF
j_call: TRBJ2-1; d_call: TRBD1; v_call: TRBV6-5; cdr3_length: 15; clone_size: medium-sized; cdr3_nt: TGTGCCAGCAGTCACTGGGACAGGAGCCACAATGAGCAGTTCTTC; cdr3_aa: CASSHWDRSHNEQFF
j_call: TRBJ2-1; d_call: TRBD2; v_call: TRBV7-2; cdr3_length: 16; clone_size: once; cdr3_nt: TGTGCCAGCAGCGGCCGTGGGACTAGCGGTTCGACTGAGCAGTTCTTC; cdr3_aa: CASSGRGTSGSTEQFF
j_call: TRBJ2-5; d_call: TRBD2; v_call: TRBV7-8; cdr3_length: 15; clone_size: many; cdr3_nt: TGTGCCAGCAGCTTGATAGCGGGAGATTGGGAGACCCAGTACTTC; cdr3_aa: CASSLIAGDWETQYF
j_call: TRBJ2-3; d_call: -; v_call: TRBV7-2; cdr3_length: 14; clone_size: medium-sized; cdr3_nt: TGTGCCAGCAGCCAGGGACACAGCACAGATACGCAGTATTTT; cdr3_aa: CASSQGHSTDTQYF
j_call: TRBJ1-5; d_call: TRBD1; v_call: TRBV6-2/TRBV6-3; cdr3_length: 15; clone_size: many; cdr3_nt: TGTGCCAGCAGATATGGACAGGGGTCTTTTCAGCCCCAGCATTTT; cdr3_aa: CASRYGQGSFQPQHF
j_call: TRBJ2-2; d_call: TRBD2; v_call: TRBV7-2; cdr3_length: 17; clone_size: many; cdr3_nt: TGTGCCAGCAGCCTTAGGAGGACGCGGGAGTCCCTCGGGGAGCTGTTTTTT; cdr3_aa: CASSLRRTRESLGELFF